This TCR beta chain was sequenced in a study of identical twins. Overall study findings and caveats: Invariant populations such as MAIT and iNKT cells could partly muddle zero-insertion analyses. Out-of-frame beta chain sequences displayed weaker excess sharing between twins. Where out-of-frame alpha sequences were twin-shared, they showed excess low generation probability.

Via MiXCR, TCRdb re-called the 5' RACE reads, giving one row per CDR3 protein. The sample includes about 280,000 distinct CDR3 sequences, roughly 8.6% of them seen just once. This clonotype was counted ten times or more. The antigen remains unidentified. The CDR3 has 14 amino acids. V was cut by 3 bases and J by 6 bases, with 14 bases left in between. These data were also reused for a study on yellow fever vaccine responses in identical twins. That publication notes: Each twin's T cell response to the vaccine was reported to look partly convergent and partly personalized.

The sample taken for sequencing was memory (CD45RO+) T cells sorted from blood. The TCR originated in a woman younger than 35 in good health. The V call is TRBV12-3 or TRBV12-4, the J call TRBJ2-5; TRBD1 or TRBD2 may be the D gene (5 bases each). The CDR3 bases are TGTGCCAGCAGTTTCGGGGACGTTGTCCAGACCCAGTACTTC. It specifies CASSFGDVVQTQYF.